Below are 12 T cell receptor beta chains sequenced from a single sample in a study of blood T cell repertoires in COVID-19 (dated by TCRdb to about 2020). Library preparation used the immunoSEQ multiplex PCR assay. TCRdb took this table from immuneACCESS and kept in-frame rearrangements with V and J called. Such tables lack part of the clones; where checked against another copy, unresolved V genes explain under half of the gap, and the rest is unexplained. This sample is represented by about 270,000 clones; around 90% of them were singletons. Approximately 4% of the sample goes to the ten largest clones. Sequencing was done on a sample of PBMCs or T cells enriched from blood (not recorded which). These receptors came from a woman in her twenties or thirties with acute COVID-19.

The V gene is TRBV5-8, the J gene TRBJ1-2; no clear D. With 2 bases removed from V and 5 bases from J, the gap between germline ends came to 10 bases. The CDR3 is made up of 13 amino acids. In germline, CDR1 is SGHTS, CDR2 YDEGEE. The CDR3 region is CASSFTGEYGYTF. CDR3 coding DNA: TGTGCCAGCAGCTTTACCGGGGAGTATGGCTACACCTTC.

The chain carries TRBV11-3 and TRBJ2-3; perhaps TRBD1 as D (6 bases). Germline V gives CDR1 SGHNT, CDR2 YENEEA. Deletions cut 3 bases from V and 1 base from J, with 8 bases between. The CDR3 totals 14 residues. CDR3 residues: CASSFEGGTDTQYF. The CDR3 nucleotides are TGTGCCAGCAGCTTCGAGGGGGGCACAGATACGCAGTATTTT. Drawing the rest from reference TRBV11-3 and TRBJ2-3, the complete variable domain is EAGVVQSPRYKIIEKKQPVAFWCNPISGHNTLYWYLQNLGQGPELLIRYENEEAVDDSQLPKDRFSAERLKGVDSTLKIQPAELGDSAVYLCASSFEGGTDTQYFGPGTRLTVL.

The chain is built from TRBV12-3 or TRBV12-4 and TRBJ1-6; D gene uncertain. V lost 5 bases and J 5 bases, leaving 7 bases between the germline ends. The length of the CDR3 is 13 residues. The chain's CDR3 is CASSVSNNSPLHF. The DNA of the CDR3 is TGTGCCAGCAGTGTCAGTAATAATTCACCCCTCCACTTT.

The rearrangement joins TRBV6-5 to TRBJ2-7; D perhaps matches TRBD1 (6 bases). Per germline, CDR1 MNHEY and CDR2 SVGAGI. The germline V and J ends were trimmed by 4 bases and 0 bases, with 13 bases remaining between them. The CDR3 totals 15 residues. Here the CDR3 reads CASSSSGDYSYEQYF. The CDR3, as DNA: TGTGCCAGCAGTTCTTCAGGGGATTACTCCTACGAGCAGTACTTC.

The chain carries TRBV15 and TRBJ1-4; D not resolved. The germline CDR1 and CDR2 sequences are LNHNV and YYDKDF (reference sequence). Trimming shortened V by 2 bases and J by 1 base, and 5 bases separated the two germline ends. The CDR3 is 14 residues long. CDR3 nucleotides: TGTGCCACCAGCAGACAGAAAACTAATGAAAAACTGTTTTTT. Translating gives CATSRQKTNEKLFF.

The V call is TRBV5-1, the J call TRBJ2-2, with a possible D match to TRBD2 (7 bases). Germline V gene sequence: CDR1 SGHRS, CDR2 YFSETQ. V dropped 4 bases and J dropped 3 bases, with 13 bases sitting between them. The CDR3 runs to 15 residues. In DNA form, the CDR3 reads TGCGCCAGCAGCGGCGGGGGCGCGGACACCGGGGAGCTGTTTTTT. Amino acids: CASSGGGADTGELFF.

The chain combines TRBV28 with TRBJ2-7, with 9 bases identical to TRBD1. V was pared by 5 bases and J by 9 bases, with 14 bases of the junction left unmatched. CDR3 length: 15 residues. CDR1 is MDHEN and CDR2 is SYDVKM in the germline V gene. This CDR3 is CASSGTGTGTSWQYF. CDR3 DNA sequence: TGTGCCAGCAGTGGTACCGGGACAGGGACATCCTGGCAGTACTTC.

The genes are TRBV9 and TRBJ2-2; D gene unclear. The V and J ends lost 1 base and 3 bases respectively, with 7 bases between them. This CDR3 contains 14 residues. Germline CDR1 and CDR2: SGDLS and YYNGEE. CDR3 sequence: CASSVHLYTGELFF. For the CDR3, the DNA is TGTGCCAGCAGCGTACACTTGTACACCGGGGAGCTGTTTTTT.

The gene calls are TRBV28 and TRBJ2-1; 7 nucleotides agree with TRBD1. From germline, CDR1 is MDHEN and CDR2 SYDVKM. The length of the CDR3 is 14 residues. V gave up 6 bases and J gave up 9 bases; unmatched junction bases: 11. CDR3 DNA: TGTGCCAGCAGACCACAGGGGTCAATAGGTGAGCAGTTCTTC. This codes for CASRPQGSIGEQFF.

This chain links TRBV7-8 with TRBJ2-1; 7 bases line up with TRBD2. The length of the CDR3 is 13 residues. Germline V gene sequence: CDR1 SGHVS, CDR2 FQNEAQ. J lost 10 bases, V lost 11 bases, and 14 bases had no gene match. CDR3 DNA: TGTGCCCTAAGCCTCGGGGAGGGGTGGGAGCAGTTCTTC. Translating gives CALSLGEGWEQFF.

The rearrangement uses TRBV21-1 and TRBJ2-3; the table's D call, TRBD1, has no DNA check behind it. TRBV21-1 is designated a pseudogene. The CDR3 has 16 residues. CDR3 sequence (DNA): TGTGCCAGCAGCAATCCGGACAGTTCTAGCACAGATACGCAGTATTTT. It codes for CASSNPDSSSTDTQYF.

As regards this clone: Other DNA sequences in the same sample also yield this CDR3. This chain links TRBV9 with TRBJ2-7, with 9 bases matching TRBD2. The V and J ends lost 0 bases and 3 bases, in that order; junction bases with no gene match: 4. The CDR3 is 15 residues long. Germline loops: CDR1 SGDLS, CDR2 YYNGEE. The CDR3 DNA reads TGTGCCAGCAGCGTAGGGGTTAGCGGGAGCTACGAGCAGTACTTC. Protein sequence: CASSVGVSGSYEQYF.